Below, one T cell receptor beta chain is given with its context. The antigen remains undetermined. These data belong to a study of CD8 T cells in ankylosing spondylitis. A single record per CDR3 protein comes from TCRdb applying MiXCR to the 5' RACE reads. Here the sample spans 150,000 to 200,000 distinct CDR3 sequences, around 20% being singletons. The ends were cut back, 8 bases at V and 6 bases at J, with 13 bases in the middle. Germline CDR1 MNHEY, CDR2 SMNVEV (reference sequence). The CDR3 sequence is 12 residues long. Study-level results: Reportedly, significant enrichment of disease-linked clones occurred in matched ankylosing spondylitis synovial fluid.

V and J are TRBV27 and TRBJ1-1; no clear D gene. The clonotype comes from a male donor with ankylosing spondylitis or in good health (not recorded which). The sample consisted of blood, either unsorted or a sorted T cell fraction (not recorded which). In DNA form, the CDR3 reads TGTGCCAGCGGTTCGGTAGGCGCTGAAGCTTTCTTT. Translating gives CASGSVGAEAFF.